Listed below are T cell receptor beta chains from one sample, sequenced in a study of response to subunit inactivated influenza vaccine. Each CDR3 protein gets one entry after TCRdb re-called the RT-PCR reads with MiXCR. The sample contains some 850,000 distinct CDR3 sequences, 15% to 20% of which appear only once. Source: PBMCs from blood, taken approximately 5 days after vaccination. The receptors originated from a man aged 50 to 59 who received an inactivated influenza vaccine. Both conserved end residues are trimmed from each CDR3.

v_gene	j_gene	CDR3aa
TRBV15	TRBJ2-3	ATSRGTSGNTDTQY
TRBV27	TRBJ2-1	ASRALGLAGVNEQF
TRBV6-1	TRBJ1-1	ASKGTGAWTEAF
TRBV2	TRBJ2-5	ASSEKNQGLETQY
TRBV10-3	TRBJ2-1	AISGGLAGVLEQF
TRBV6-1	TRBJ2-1	ASREHRGRLDEQF
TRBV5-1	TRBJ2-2	ASSLQGQVGTGELF
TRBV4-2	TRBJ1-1	ASSPENWGTEAF
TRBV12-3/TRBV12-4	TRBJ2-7	ASSMTGSISGEQY
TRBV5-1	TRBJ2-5	ASIIRPAPETQY
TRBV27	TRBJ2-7	ASSFPGQGGEQY
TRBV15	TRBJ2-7	ATSLRAGRYYEQY
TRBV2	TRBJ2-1	ASKGRDSYNEQF
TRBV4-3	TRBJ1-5	ASSPVLAGNQPQH
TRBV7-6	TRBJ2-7	ASSLGDRSSYEQY
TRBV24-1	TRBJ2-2	ATSDPTTGTGELF
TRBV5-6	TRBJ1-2	ASSYSAGTGTLLRYT
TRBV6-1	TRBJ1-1	ASIRRGSVNTEAF
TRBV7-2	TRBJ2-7	ASSLRSKGDGQY
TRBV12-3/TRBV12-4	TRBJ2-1	ASRLAGGRNEQF
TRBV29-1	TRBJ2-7	SAGPGTGMYEQY
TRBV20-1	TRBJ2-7	SARDPLEHRVGYEQY
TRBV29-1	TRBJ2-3	SVVFRRLTDTQY
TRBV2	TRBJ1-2	ASRRTGWDYGYT
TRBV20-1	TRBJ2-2	SARPQGGTGELF
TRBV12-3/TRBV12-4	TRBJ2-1	ASSSRGRSYNEQF
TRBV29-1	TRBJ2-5	SVAFSIRGEETQY
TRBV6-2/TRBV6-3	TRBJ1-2	ASSYSWETNYGYT
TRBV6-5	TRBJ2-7	ASSYVVGDPYEQY
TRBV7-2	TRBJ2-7	ASSLYRNPYEQY
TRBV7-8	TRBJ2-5	ASSYDRVRRETQY
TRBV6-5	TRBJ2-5	ASSYATGSAETQY
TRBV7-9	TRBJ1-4	ASSFFSGDEKLF
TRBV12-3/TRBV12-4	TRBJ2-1	ASSLGMLVNEQF
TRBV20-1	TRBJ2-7	SAPTGGPYEQY
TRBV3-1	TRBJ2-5	ASSQEIGTQY
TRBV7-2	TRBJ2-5	ASSPGGPATQY